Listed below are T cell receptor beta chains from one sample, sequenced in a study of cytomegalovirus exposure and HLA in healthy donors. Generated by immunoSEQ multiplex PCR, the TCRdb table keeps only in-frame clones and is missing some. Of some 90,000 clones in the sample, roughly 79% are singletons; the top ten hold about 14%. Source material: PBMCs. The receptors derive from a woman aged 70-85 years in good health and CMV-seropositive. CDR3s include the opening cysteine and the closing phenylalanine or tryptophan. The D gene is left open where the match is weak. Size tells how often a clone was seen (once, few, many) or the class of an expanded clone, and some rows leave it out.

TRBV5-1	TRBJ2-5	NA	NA	TGCGCCAGCAACCGACCTGGGCCCCTAAAAAGGGGATCGACCGGAAAGACCCAGTACTTC	CASNRPGPLKRGSTGKTQYF
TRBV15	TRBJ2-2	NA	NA	TGTGCCACCAGCAGGGACCAGGGCCACACCGGGGAGCTGTTTTTT	CATSRDQGHTGELFF
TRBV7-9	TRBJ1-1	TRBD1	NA	TGTGCCAGCAGCTTAGGAAGACAGGGGTGGACTGAAGCTTTCTTT	CASSLGRQGWTEAFF
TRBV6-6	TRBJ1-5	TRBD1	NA	TGTGCCAGCAGCCGACAGGGGTGGAATCAGCCCCAGCATTTT	CASSRQGWNQPQHF
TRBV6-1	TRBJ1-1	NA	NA	TGTGCCACCTCGGGACAATCGAACACTGAAGCTTTCTTT	CATSGQSNTEAFF
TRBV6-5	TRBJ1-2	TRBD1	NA	TGTGCCAGCAGGAGGACAGGGTCTGGCTATGGCTACACCTTC	CASRRTGSGYGYTF
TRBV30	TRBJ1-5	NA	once	TGTGCCTGGAGTTTTACAGTCAATCAGCCCCAGCATTTT	CAWSFTVNQPQHF
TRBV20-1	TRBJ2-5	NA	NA	TGCAGTGCAGGAGGCCAAGAGACCCAGTACTTC	CSAGGQETQYF
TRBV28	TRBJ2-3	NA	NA	TGTGCCAGCAGTCCCGCTCAGGGAACGCAGTATTTT	CASSPAQGTQYF
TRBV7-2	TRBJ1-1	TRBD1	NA	TGTGCCAGCAGACAACAGGGGGCGGCTGGGAACACTGAAGCTTTCTTT	CASRQQGAAGNTEAFF
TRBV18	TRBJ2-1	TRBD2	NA	TGTGCCAGCTCACCACCGGGGGGGAGCTCCTACAATGAGCAGTTCTTC	CASSPPGGSSYNEQFF
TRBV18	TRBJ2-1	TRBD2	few	TGTGCCAGCTCACCCGGACTAGCGACTTCCTACAATGAGCAGTTCTTC	CASSPGLATSYNEQFF
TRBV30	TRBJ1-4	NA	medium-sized	TGTGCCTGGAGCGGGGGAACTAATGAAAAACTGTTTTTT	CAWSGGTNEKLFF
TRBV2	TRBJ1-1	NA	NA	TGTGCCAGTCATCGACAGAACACTGAAGCTTTCTTT	CASHRQNTEAFF
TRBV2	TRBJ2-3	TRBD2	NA	TGTGCCAGCAGTGGGCTAGCGGGGCCTACAGATACGCAGTATTTT	CASSGLAGPTDTQYF
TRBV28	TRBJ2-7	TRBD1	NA	TGTGCCAGTTCCTCCGGGACAGGGGGCGCCGAGCAGTACTTC	CASSSGTGGAEQYF
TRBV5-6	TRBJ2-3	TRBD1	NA	TGTGCCAGCAGGGACAGGAGAGACCCATGGGATAGCACAGATACGCAGTATTTT	CASRDRRDPWDSTDTQYF
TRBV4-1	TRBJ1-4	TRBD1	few	TGCGCCAGCAGCCATGACAGGGGGCGAGTAGCAACTAATGAAAAACTGTTTTTT	CASSHDRGRVATNEKLFF
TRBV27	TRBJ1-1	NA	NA	TGTGCCAGCAGTTTATCTCCAGGGCGGACTGAAGCTTTCTTT	CASSLSPGRTEAFF
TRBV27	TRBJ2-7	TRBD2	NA	TGTGCCAGCAGCCCCGCGGGGGGGAGCTCCTACGAGCAGTACTTC	CASSPAGGSSYEQYF
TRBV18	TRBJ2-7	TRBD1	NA	TGTGCCAGCTCAAGAAGCCGGGACAGGGTCACCTACGAGCAGTACTTC	CASSRSRDRVTYEQYF
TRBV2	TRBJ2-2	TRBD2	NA	TGTGCCAGCTCCTCGGGGAGGGAATACACCGGGGAGCTGTTTTTT	CASSSGREYTGELFF
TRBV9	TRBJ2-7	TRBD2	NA	TGTGCCAGCAGCCATAGCGGGGGGGCCTACGAGCAGTACTTC	CASSHSGGAYEQYF
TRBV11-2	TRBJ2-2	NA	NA	TGTGCCAGCAGCTTAGCGACAACGACCGGGGAGCTGTTTTTT	CASSLATTTGELFF
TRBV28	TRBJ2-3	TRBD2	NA	TGTGCCAGCGTCGGGGGGGGCACAGATACGCAGTATTTT	CASVGGGTDTQYF
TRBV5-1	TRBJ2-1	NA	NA	TGCGCCAGCGGCGAGGGGGGGGACCTAAATGAGCAGTTCTTC	CASGEGGDLNEQFF
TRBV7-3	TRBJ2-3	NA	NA	TGTGCCAGCAGCTTAGCGTCCGGGGGCACAGATACGCAGTATTTT	CASSLASGGTDTQYF
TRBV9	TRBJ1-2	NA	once	TGTGCCAGCAGCGTAGGATGGCAGGGTGGCTACACCTTC	CASSVGWQGGYTF
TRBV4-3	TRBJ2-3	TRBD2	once	TGCGCCAGCAGCCAAGACCCGACTAGCGGGACTAGCACAGATACGCAGTATTTT	CASSQDPTSGTSTDTQYF
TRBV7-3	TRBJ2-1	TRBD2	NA	TGTGCCAGCAGCTCTGGGACTAGCGGGACCCTGGATGAGCAGTTCTTC	CASSSGTSGTLDEQFF
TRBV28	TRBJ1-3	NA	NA	TGTGCCAGCAGTTTATTTGTTAGGGGCCTGGGCGGAAACACCATATATTTT	CASSLFVRGLGGNTIYF
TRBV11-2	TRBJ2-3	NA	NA	TGTGCCAGCAGCTCTGTCCGGGGGGCCACAGATACGCAGTATTTT	CASSSVRGATDTQYF
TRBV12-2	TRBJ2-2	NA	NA	TGTGCAAGTCGCCCTAGCGGGGGGACGAACACCGGGGAGCTGTTTTTT	CASRPSGGTNTGELFF
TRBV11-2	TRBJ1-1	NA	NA	TGTGCCAGCAGAGCCGGCGGGACTGAAGCTTTCTTT	CASRAGGTEAFF
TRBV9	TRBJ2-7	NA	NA	TGTGCCAGCAGCGTAGAATCGGGATCAGGCTACGAGCAGTACTTC	CASSVESGSGYEQYF
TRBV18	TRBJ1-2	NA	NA	TGTGCCAGCTCACCTATGGAGGTCAGGCTCGCTAACTATGGCTACACCTTC	CASSPMEVRLANYGYTF
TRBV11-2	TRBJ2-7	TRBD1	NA	TGTGCCAGCAGCTCCCAGCCGGGACAGGGCTACGAGCAGTACTTC	CASSSQPGQGYEQYF
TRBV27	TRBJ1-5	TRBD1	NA	TGTGCCAGCAGACAGGGACAGGGGAACGGGCCCCAGCATTTT	CASRQGQGNGPQHF
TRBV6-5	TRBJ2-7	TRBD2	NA	TGTGCCAGCAGTTACCAGCGGGAGGGCCGTTGGTACGAGCAGTACTTC	CASSYQREGRWYEQYF
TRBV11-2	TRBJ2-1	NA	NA	TGTGCCAGCAGCTTCCTTACAGGGAGCTCCTACAATGAGCAGTTCTTC	CASSFLTGSSYNEQFF
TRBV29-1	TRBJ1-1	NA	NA	TGCAGCGTTGAAAGCCAGGAGAACACTGAAGCTTTCTTT	CSVESQENTEAFF
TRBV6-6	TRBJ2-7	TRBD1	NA	TGTGCCAGCTCAGGGGGTTCCTACGAGCAGTACTTC	CASSGGSYEQYF
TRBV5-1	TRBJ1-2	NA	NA	TGCGCCAGCAGCTTGGGAGCAGGATCTTTTACTGGCTACACCTTC	CASSLGAGSFTGYTF
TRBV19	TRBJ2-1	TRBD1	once	TGTGCCAGTACCATAGCGGACAGGGTATACAATGAGCAGTTCTTC	CASTIADRVYNEQFF
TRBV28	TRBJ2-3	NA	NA	TGTGCCAGCAGTTTAGCGGGACCTTCGGGAGATACGCAGTATTTT	CASSLAGPSGDTQYF
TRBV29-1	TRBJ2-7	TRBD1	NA	TGCAGCGTTGAACCGGGACAGGGGGGCTACGAGCAGTACTTC	CSVEPGQGGYEQYF
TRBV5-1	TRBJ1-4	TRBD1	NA	TGCGCCAGCAGACGAATACAGGGGGCGGGGGAAAAACTGTTTTTT	CASRRIQGAGEKLFF
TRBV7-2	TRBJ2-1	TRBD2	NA	TGTGCCAGCAGTTCCCGAGGGCTAGCGGGAGCTGAGCAGTTCTTC	CASSSRGLAGAEQFF
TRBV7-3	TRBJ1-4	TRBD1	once	TGTGCCAGCAGCGACAGGGTTGGTGAAAAACTGTTTTTT	CASSDRVGEKLFF
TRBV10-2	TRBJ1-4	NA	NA	TGCGCCAGCAGTGAACCGGGGTCGGATGAAAAACTGTTTTTT	CASSEPGSDEKLFF
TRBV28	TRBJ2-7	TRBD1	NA	TGTGCCAGCAGGCCTCACGGGACAGATAACTACGAGCAGTACTTC	CASRPHGTDNYEQYF
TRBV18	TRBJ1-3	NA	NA	TGTGCCAGCTCACCATTTGGTCAGAACGAAGGAAACACCATATATTTT	CASSPFGQNEGNTIYF
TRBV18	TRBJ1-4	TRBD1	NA	TGTGCCAGCTCCCTAAAAGGATCGGGACAGACAGGATACGAAAAACTGTTTTTT	CASSLKGSGQTGYEKLFF